The 15 T cell receptor beta chains below all came from one sample that was sequenced in a study of T cell repertoires and HLA-DP antigens. Their recognized antigens are unknown. Libraries were prepared by immunoSEQ multiplex PCR; TCRdb keeps only in-frame clonotypes and omits some of them. The table has about 73,000 clones, about four fifths seen once. Sequenced material: CD4+ T cells from PBMCs. These receptors all stem from a man aged 55 to 70 in good health and CMV-seronegative.

The V call is TRBV30, the J call TRBJ1-4; 7 bases match TRBD1. From germline, CDR1 is GTSNPN and CDR2 SVGIG (reference sequence). The trim removed 1 base at V and 6 bases at J, leaving 11 bases unmatched. The CDR3 extends over 16 amino acids. Here the CDR3 DNA reads TGTGCCTGGAGTGGACCCAACAGGGGATTTGATGAAAAACTGTTTTTT. Amino acids: CAWSGPNRGFDEKLFF.

The chain employs TRBV11-2 and TRBJ1-2, with D perhaps matching TRBD1 (6 bases). Germline V gene lookup returns CDR1 SGHAT and CDR2 FQNNGV. Deletions cut 1 base from V and 3 bases from J, with 6 bases between. The CDR3 is made up of 13 amino acids. This CDR3 reads CASSLGTDYGYTF. For the CDR3, the DNA is TGTGCCAGCAGCTTAGGGACAGACTATGGCTACACCTTC. The full variable domain, rest sourced from reference TRBV11-2 and TRBJ1-2, is EAGVAQSPRYKIIEKRQSVAFWCNPISGHATLYWYQQILGQGPKLLIQFQNNGVVDDSQLPKDRFSAERLKGVDSTLKIQPAKLEDSAVYLCASSLGTDYGYTFGSGTRLTVV.

The chain employs TRBV4-1 and TRBJ2-2; D call uncertain. The CDR3 spans 16 residues. CDR1 MGHRA and CDR2 YSYEKL come from the germline V gene. V gave up 0 bases and J gave up 6 bases, with 14 bases separating them. CDR3 residues: CASSQDMTERSGELFF. The CDR3 DNA is TGCGCCAGCAGCCAAGATATGACCGAAAGGTCCGGGGAGCTGTTTTTT.

The chain has TRBV10-3 and TRBJ1-1; maybe TRBD1 (5 bases). CDR3 size: 15 residues. Trimming cost V 3 bases and J 1 base, with 12 bases left between them. Germline V gene sequence: CDR1 ENHRY, CDR2 SYGVKD. CDR3 coding DNA: TGTGCCATCAGTGACTACGAGAGGGGGAACACTGAAGCTTTCTTT. The encoded protein is CAISDYERGNTEAFF.

This rearrangement joins TRBV7-9 to TRBJ2-5; the match to TRBD2 covers 9 bases. The CDR3 loop spans 16 amino acids. Germline V gene data show CDR1 as SEHNR and CDR2 as FQNEAQ (reference sequence). V gave up 5 bases and J gave up 5 bases; unmatched junction bases: 12. DNA for the CDR3: TGTGCCAGCAGCCAATCGGGCGGGGGGGGCTTGGAGACCCAGTACTTC. Its protein product is CASSQSGGGGLETQYF. Full variable domain (missing parts from reference TRBV7-9 and TRBJ2-5): DTGVSQNPRHKITKRGQNVTFRCDPISEHNRLYWYRQTLGQGPEFLTYFQNEAQLEKSRLLSDRFSAERPKGSFSTLEIQRTEQGDSAMYLCASSQSGGGGLETQYFGPGTRLLVL.

The chain is built from TRBV27 and TRBJ1-1, with 8 bases aligning to TRBD1. Trimming cost V 7 bases and J 8 bases; bases outside gene matches: 6. The V gene's germline CDR1 is MNHEY and CDR2 SMNVEV (reference sequence). This CDR3 has 12 residues. This CDR3 reads CASIGQGQEAFF. In DNA form, the CDR3 reads TGTGCCAGCATCGGACAGGGCCAGGAAGCTTTCTTT.

The genes are TRBV4-2 and TRBJ1-1; perhaps TRBD1 as D (5 bases). Per germline, CDR1 LGHNA and CDR2 YNFKEQ. With 4 bases removed from V and 0 bases from J, the gap between germline ends came to 18 bases. There are 17 residues in the CDR3. In nucleotides, the CDR3 is TGTGCCAGCAGCCGCCCGGCAACTGACAGCTTGAACACTGAAGCTTTCTTT. This sequence encodes CASSRPATDSLNTEAFF.

The rearrangement joins TRBV23-1 to TRBJ2-5; 8 bases match TRBD1. TRBV23-1 is designated an ORF whose function remains uncertain. V lost 4 bases and J lost 5; bases outside the gene matches: 12. This CDR3 has 16 amino acids. The CDR3 coding sequence is TGCGCCAGCAGTCCCGACTACGGACAGGGATTGGAGACCCAGTACTTC. Its translation is CASSPDYGQGLETQYF.

The chain joins TRBV5-1 to TRBJ2-3; possibly TRBD1 for D (6 bases). In germline, CDR1 is SGHRS, CDR2 YFSETQ. Trimming removed 4 bases at V and 4 bases at J, with 13 bases between. The length of the CDR3 is 14 residues. For the CDR3, the DNA is TGCGCCAGCAGCATCACAGGGTCGCCAGATACGCAGTATTTT. Its protein product is CASSITGSPDTQYF.

The chain recombines TRBV11-2 with TRBJ2-1, with D perhaps matching TRBD2 (6 bases). Germline CDR1 and CDR2: SGHAT and FQNNGV. The CDR3 has 16 residues. Trimming removed 5 bases from V and 2 bases from J, with 16 bases in between. CDR3 nucleotide sequence: TGTGCCAGCAGCACAATCCGGGGGAGGCCCTACAATGAGCAGTTCTTC. This sequence encodes CASSTIRGRPYNEQFF.

The J gene is TRBJ2-7, the V gene TRBV5-1; D is possibly TRBD2 (6 bases). The CDR3 is 14 residues long. Germline assignment: CDR1 SGHRS and CDR2 YFSETQ. Trimming cost V 3 bases and J 2 bases, with 12 bases left between them. CDR3 coding DNA: TGCGCCAGCAGCTCGGGACTGGAAACCTACGAGCAGTACTTC. Translating gives CASSSGLETYEQYF.

This clone was seen a handful of times. The V call is TRBV30, the J call TRBJ1-3; TRBD1 is a possible D gene (5 bases). Germline values: CDR1 GTSNPN, CDR2 SVGIG (reference sequence). The CDR3 length is 14 residues. The germline V and J ends were trimmed by 2 bases and 2 bases, with 10 bases remaining between them. CDR3 amino acids: CAWSRAGTGNTIYF. CDR3 in DNA: TGTGCCTGGAGTAGGGCAGGGACTGGAAACACCATATATTTT.

The chain combines TRBV7-9 with TRBJ2-7, with D perhaps matching TRBD2 (6 bases). Deletions cut 1 base from V and 7 bases from J, with 17 bases between. Germline V lookup: CDR1 SEHNR, CDR2 FQNEAQ (reference sequence). CDR3 length: 15 amino acids. In DNA form, the CDR3 reads TGTGCCAGCAGCTTAGACCCGCGGGGTTCGAGGGAGCAGTACTTC. This translates into CASSLDPRGSREQYF.

CDR3 sequence: CASSVYPGGYTF. The CDR3 region has the DNA TGTGCCAGCAGCGTATATCCAGGGGGCTACACCTTC. This chain uses TRBV9 with TRBJ1-2, with a weak D call TRBD1 (5 bases). CDR1 and CDR2 (germline): SGDLS, YYNGEE. Trimming took off 1 base at V and 8 bases at J, with 9 bases between the two ends. This CDR3 contains 12 residues.

This chain connects TRBV4-3 to TRBJ2-1; TRBD2 matches 8 bases. With 0 bases clipped from V and 4 bases from J, the junction kept 8 bases outside the gene matches. Germline CDR1 is LGHNA and CDR2 is YSLEER. The CDR3 sequence is 17 residues long. In DNA form, the CDR3 reads TGCGCCAGCAGCCAAGAGTGGTCCAGCGGGGGATACAATGAGCAGTTCTTC. Translation: CASSQEWSSGGYNEQFF.